The clone carrying this T cell receptor (beta chain) was seen ten or more times. Its target is not known. The data stem from a study of neurological immune-mediated disorders. Regarding the study as a whole: In HTLV-1-associated myelopathy, TCR clonal expansion was greatest, and in multiple sclerosis it was least, below healthy controls.

The CDR3 has 13 residues. Germline CDR1 LGHNA, CDR2 YSLEER. V gave up 1 base and J gave up 3 bases, with 7 bases separating them. TCRdb fed the 5' RACE reads into MiXCR, producing one record per CDR3 protein. The data contain 120,000 or so distinct CDR3 sequences, about 3.2% of them seen just once; the ten biggest clones take up over 1%. PBMCs numbering 2 million and stored at -80 C yielded the unsorted libraries. The receptor was derived from a woman in her 30s with multiple sclerosis. The chain carries TRBV4-3 and TRBJ2-7; no clear D gene. Sequencing input: PBMCs. This CDR3 reads CASSQGIGYEQYF. The CDR3 nucleotides read TGCGCCAGCAGCCAAGGAATCGGCTACGAGCAGTACTTC.